The 19 T cell receptor beta chains presented below share a single source sample, sequenced in a study of shared clonotypes between healthy human individuals. Positive CCR7 selection of CD45RO-negative cells yielded the naive CD8 cells, and terminally differentiated effector memory CD45RA+ cells were excluded. The assay was immunoSEQ multiplex PCR, and TCRdb's table has in-frame clones only and misses some. The sample contains over 800,000 clones, 92% of which appear only once. Sequenced material: naive CD8+ T cells sorted from blood. The source is a man younger than 40 in good health.

On this clone itself: The sample carries other DNA sequences with the same CDR3. The V and J genes are TRBV28 and TRBJ1-1; D ambiguous. There are 13 residues in the CDR3. Germline V gene data show CDR1 as MDHEN and CDR2 as SYDVKM. V was shortened by 1 base and J by 6 bases, with 9 bases between the two germline ends. CDR3 sequence reads: CASSLLGRSEAFF. CDR3 in DNA: TGTGCCAGCAGTTTATTGGGAAGATCTGAAGCTTTCTTT. Full variable domain (rest looked up from reference TRBV28 and TRBJ1-1): DVKVTQSSRYLVKRTGEKVFLECVQDMDHENMFWYRQDPGLGLRLIYFSYDVKMKEKGDIPEGYSVSREKKERFSLILESASTNQTSMYLCASSLLGRSEAFFGQGTRLTVV.

V gene TRBV10-3 combines with J gene TRBJ2-7; D call uncertain. Trimming removed 3 bases from V and 3 bases from J, with 9 bases in between. The CDR3 is 13 amino acids. Germline V lookup: CDR1 ENHRY, CDR2 SYGVKD. CDR3 coding DNA: TGTGCCATCAGTGACAGCGAATTCTACGAGCAGTACTTC. The encoded protein is CAISDSEFYEQYF.

This chain uses TRBV5-1 with TRBJ2-7; 7 nucleotides align to TRBD1. V trimming: 6 bases; J trimming: 5 bases; junction bases outside the gene matches: 14. Per the germline V gene, CDR1 is SGHRS and CDR2 is YFSETQ. CDR3 length equals 15 residues. The CDR3 DNA reads as TGCGCCAGCACCATTCCCGGCAGGGGGAAGGACGAGCAGTACTTC. Translating gives CASTIPGRGKDEQYF.

This sequence joins TRBV4-1 and TRBJ2-1; 9 bases are shared with TRBD1. Germline-derived CDR1 and CDR2 are MGHRA and YSYEKL. This CDR3 has 14 amino acids. V shed 3 bases, J shed 7 bases, and the junction held 4 bases outside the gene matches. CDR3 sequence reads: CASSQIGQGNEQFF. For the CDR3, the DNA is TGCGCCAGCAGCCAGATAGGACAGGGGAATGAGCAGTTCTTC.

V usage is TRBV7-2 and J usage is TRBJ1-1, with D perhaps matching TRBD1 (5 bases). V lost 5 bases, J lost 4 bases, and 26 bases lay in between. Per germline, CDR1 SGHTA and CDR2 FQGNSA. CDR3 length: 18 residues. CDR3 region: CASSPRDLWDYLGTEAFF. The CDR3 bases are TGTGCCAGCAGCCCCCGGGACCTGTGGGATTATTTGGGCACTGAAGCTTTCTTT.

The chain is built from TRBV7-6 and TRBJ2-6; 9 bases align to TRBD1. CDR1 is SGHVS, CDR2 FNYEAQ, per germline. After removal of 5 bases from V and 4 bases from J, the junction contained 12 bases not matched to a gene. CDR3 length: 18 residues. CDR3 coding DNA: TGTGCCAGCAGCGAAGAGGGACAGGGTATCTTAGGGGCCAACGTCCTGACTTTC. Translation gives CASSEEGQGILGANVLTF.

The chain employs TRBV7-9 and TRBJ2-7, with 9 bases aligning to TRBD1. The length of the CDR3 is 14 residues. The V and J ends lost 5 bases and 4 bases, in that order; junction bases with no gene match: 6. CDR1 and CDR2 (germline): SEHNR, FQNEAQ (reference sequence). This CDR3 reads CASSRGQGAYEQYF. In DNA, the CDR3 is TGTGCCAGCAGCCGGGGACAGGGTGCGTACGAGCAGTACTTC. Complete variable domain (other parts from reference TRBV7-9 and TRBJ2-7): DTGVSQNPRHKITKRGQNVTFRCDPISEHNRLYWYRQTLGQGPEFLTYFQNEAQLEKSRLLSDRFSAERPKGSFSTLEIQRTEQGDSAMYLCASSRGQGAYEQYFGPGTRLTVT.

CDR3 protein: CATSILQLGQGTQDEQYF. As DNA, the CDR3 is TGTGCCACCAGCATTCTACAACTGGGACAGGGCACACAGGACGAGCAGTACTTC. V gene TRBV15 combines with J gene TRBJ2-7; 9 bases are shared with TRBD1. This CDR3 is 18 amino acids long. Unmatched junction bases numbered 18, after V lost 4 bases and J lost 5 bases. Germline values: CDR1 LNHNV, CDR2 YYDKDF (reference sequence).

The chain employs TRBV19 and TRBJ1-2; D is unresolved. V was shortened by 0 bases and J by 0 bases, with 8 bases between the two germline ends. CDR3 length: 15 amino acids. Germline values: CDR1 LNHDA, CDR2 SQIVND (reference sequence). CDR3 sequence: CASSIDIITNYGYTF. DNA of the CDR3: TGTGCCAGTAGTATAGACATCATAACTAACTATGGCTACACCTTC.

V and J are TRBV28 and TRBJ2-1, with D perhaps matching TRBD1 or TRBD2 (5 bases each). This CDR3 has 19 residues. Germline assignment: CDR1 MDHEN and CDR2 SYDVKM. V was cut by 4 bases and J by 0 bases, with 22 bases left in between. The CDR3 region is CASSSTAAGEGHSYNEQFF. CDR3 sequence (DNA): TGTGCCAGCAGTTCCACTGCCGCCGGAGAGGGGCACTCCTACAATGAGCAGTTCTTC.

The chain employs TRBV15 and TRBJ2-7, with 11 bases that match TRBD2. Germline loops: CDR1 LNHNV, CDR2 YYDKDF (reference sequence). This CDR3 is 18 amino acids long. Unmatched junction bases numbered 17, after V lost 5 bases and J lost 5 bases. This CDR3 is CATSPSKGLAGGSNEQYF. Written as DNA, the CDR3 is TGTGCCACCAGCCCATCAAAGGGCCTAGCGGGAGGTTCCAACGAGCAGTACTTC. The complete variable domain, with remaining parts taken from reference TRBV15 and TRBJ2-7, reads DAMVIQNPRYQVTQFGKPVTLSCSQTLNHNVMYWYQQKSSQAPKLLFHYYDKDFNNEADTPDNFQSRRPNTSFCFLDIRSPGLGDTAMYLCATSPSKGLAGGSNEQYFGPGTRLTVT.

This clone was counted a few times. The rearrangement uses TRBV27 and TRBJ2-7, with TRBD2 identical over 9 bases. Germline CDR1 is MNHEY and CDR2 is SMNVEV (reference sequence). Trimming removed 6 bases from V and 2 bases from J; junction bases left unmatched: 8. The CDR3 loop spans 15 amino acids. The CDR3 bases are TGTGCCAGCAGGATCACCGGGACTAGCCCCTACGAGCAGTACTTC. Translating gives CASRITGTSPYEQYF.

V is TRBV29-1 and J is TRBJ2-2; perhaps TRBD1 as D (5 bases). This CDR3 region has 13 residues. Germline V CDR1 and CDR2: SQVTM, ANQGSEA. V was pared by 5 bases and J by 2 bases, with 9 bases between. The CDR3, as DNA: TGCAGCGTTATACAGGAAAACACCGGGGAGCTGTTTTTT. Amino acids: CSVIQENTGELFF.

Notes on this clone: Within the sample, other DNA sequences also encode this same CDR3. The chain is built from TRBV27 and TRBJ1-4; 8 bases align to TRBD1. The trim removed 5 bases at V and 6 bases at J, leaving 5 bases unmatched. The germline V gene encodes CDR1 MNHEY and CDR2 SMNVEV (reference sequence). The CDR3 consists of 14 residues. This CDR3 reads CASSLGQGDEKLFF. For the CDR3, the DNA is TGTGCCAGCAGTCTCGGACAGGGCGATGAAAAACTGTTTTTT.

The J gene is TRBJ1-4, the V gene TRBV28, with a possible D match to TRBD1 (6 bases). The CDR3 consists of 14 residues. CDR1 MDHEN and CDR2 SYDVKM come from the germline V gene. The germline V and J ends were trimmed by 2 bases and 5 bases, with 9 bases remaining between them. The CDR3 loop reads CASSLQGRNEKLFF. The CDR3 region has the DNA TGTGCCAGCAGTTTACAGGGGAGGAATGAAAAACTGTTTTTT.

This CDR3 is CASSRTDRDGQPQHF. CDR3 nucleotides: TGTGCCAGCAGCCGAACTGACAGGGACGGTCAGCCCCAGCATTTT. The chain has TRBV7-9 and TRBJ1-5; 7 positions match TRBD1. The V gene's germline CDR1 is SEHNR and CDR2 FQNEAQ (reference sequence). J lost 6 bases, V lost 5 bases, and 10 bases had no gene match. The CDR3 sequence is 15 residues long. The entire variable domain, with the rest obtained from reference TRBV7-9 and TRBJ1-5, is as follows: DTGVSQNPRHKITKRGQNVTFRCDPISEHNRLYWYRQTLGQGPEFLTYFQNEAQLEKSRLLSDRFSAERPKGSFSTLEIQRTEQGDSAMYLCASSRTDRDGQPQHFGDGTRLSIL.

The V gene is TRBV29-1, the J gene TRBJ2-7; 11 bases map to TRBD2. With V trimmed by 7 bases and J by 0 bases, 17 bases remained unmatched. Germline CDR1 and CDR2: SQVTM and ANQGSEA. The CDR3 extends over 18 amino acids. CDR3 protein: CSATGGTSGVHSSYEQYF. Here the CDR3 DNA reads TGCAGCGCGACGGGAGGGACTAGCGGCGTCCACAGCTCCTACGAGCAGTACTTC.

This clone was seen once. The chain joins TRBV9 to TRBJ1-2; a possible D gene is TRBD1 (6 bases). The CDR3 is made up of 14 amino acids. The V end was cut by 4 bases, the J end by 3 bases, with 13 bases between. Germline V gene lookup returns CDR1 SGDLS and CDR2 YYNGEE. CDR3 residues: CASSLGGGDYGYTF. The CDR3 nucleotides read TGTGCCAGCAGCCTAGGAGGGGGGGACTATGGCTACACCTTC.

The rearrangement joins TRBV11-2 to TRBJ2-7; D may correspond to TRBD1 or TRBD2 (5 bases each). This CDR3 is built from 13 residues. The V gene lost 9 bases and the J gene lost 2 bases, with 14 bases spanning the gap. The V gene's germline CDR1 is SGHAT and CDR2 FQNNGV. CDR3 protein: CASLRDPTYEQYF. Here the CDR3 DNA reads TGTGCCAGTCTAAGGGACCCAACCTACGAGCAGTACTTC.